Shown below are 27 T cell receptor beta chains from a single sample sequenced in a study of response to subunit inactivated influenza vaccine. From the RT-PCR reads, TCRdb called clonotypes with MiXCR, one entry per CDR3 protein. The profile shows roughly 500,000 distinct CDR3 sequences, under 25% of them singletons. This sample also appeared in a second study, on T cells expressing NK-cell markers. That study reports: TCR beta cDNA was generated via 5'RACE template switching incorporating UMIs.

The sequencing used CD4+ T cells sorted from PBMCs, collected approximately 12 days after vaccination. The origin of the receptors is a man aged 50 or older who received an inactivated influenza vaccine.

V usage is TRBV7-9 and J usage is TRBJ2-7; possible D gene TRBD1, 6 bases. The germline V gene encodes CDR1 SEHNR and CDR2 FQNEAQ (reference sequence). The CDR3 extends over 11 amino acids. V gave up 10 bases and J gave up 5 bases, with 12 bases separating them. CDR3 in amino acids: CATADSDEQYF. For the CDR3, the DNA is TGTGCCACCGCGGACAGTGACGAGCAGTACTTC.

The J gene is TRBJ2-7, the V gene TRBV6-2 or TRBV6-3, with D perhaps TRBD1 or TRBD2 (5 bases each). The CDR3 is made up of 14 amino acids. Germline CDR1 MNHEY, CDR2 SVGEGT. V lost 1 base and J lost 2, with 9 bases in between. The CDR3 nucleotides are TGTGCCAGCAGTTACTTGGGACGGACCTACGAGCAGTACTTC. The encoded protein is CASSYLGRTYEQYF.

The table lists this clonotype with a few counts. This chain uses TRBV9 with TRBJ2-1; D may be TRBD1 (5 bases). There are 16 residues in the CDR3. CDR1 and CDR2 from the germline V gene are SGDLS and YYNGEE. V lost 0 bases, J lost 7 bases, and 17 bases lay in between. CDR3 nucleotide sequence: TGTGCCAGCAGCGTAGATGGATGGGGCGAAAGGAATGAGCAGTTCTTC. Amino acid sequence: CASSVDGWGERNEQFF.

The chain recombines TRBV2 with TRBJ2-5; D could derive from TRBD1 or TRBD2 (6 bases each). The CDR3 is 12 amino acids. Germline CDR1 reads SNHLY; CDR2 reads FYNNEI. Trimming pared 4 bases from V and 10 bases from J, leaving 13 bases between. CDR3 DNA: TGTGCCAGCAGTGCCGGGAGAGGGGGCCAGTACTTC. Protein: CASSAGRGGQYF.

This sequence joins TRBV5-1 and TRBJ1-2; 9 bases line up with TRBD1. The CDR3 is made up of 16 amino acids. Germline V gives CDR1 SGHRS, CDR2 YFSETQ. V was pared by 1 base and J by 4 bases, with 8 bases of the junction left unmatched. This CDR3 reads CASSLRTGGDGYGYTF. The CDR3 DNA reads as TGCGCCAGCAGCTTGAGAACAGGGGGCGATGGCTATGGCTACACCTTC.

This clonotype was observed a few times. This chain connects TRBV7-9 to TRBJ2-2; 9 bases line up with TRBD1. Germline loops: CDR1 SEHNR, CDR2 FQNEAQ (reference sequence). V trimming: 5 bases; J trimming: 3 bases; junction bases outside the gene matches: 7. CDR3 size: 16 residues. CDR3 amino acids: CASSQRGQGYTGELFF. As DNA, the CDR3 is TGTGCCAGCAGCCAGAGAGGACAGGGGTACACCGGGGAGCTGTTTTTT.

In its sample, this clonotype was seen a few times. The chain is built from TRBV15 and TRBJ2-7, with TRBD1 as a possible D gene (6 bases). The CDR3 is 14 residues long. V gave up 2 bases and J gave up 2 bases, with 10 bases separating them. Germline CDR1 reads LNHNV; CDR2 reads YYDKDF (reference sequence). CDR3 sequence reads: CATSRRDIPYEQYF. In nucleotides, the CDR3 is TGTGCCACCAGCAGACGGGACATCCCCTACGAGCAGTACTTC.

The genes are TRBV12-3 or TRBV12-4 and TRBJ2-1; 7 bases match TRBD1. The CDR3 covers 15 residues. J lost 3 bases, V lost 5 bases, and 7 bases had no gene match. The CDR3 DNA is TGTGCCAGCAGTCCCGGGACAGTGCTCTACAATGAGCAGTTCTTC. Encoded protein: CASSPGTVLYNEQFF.

This chain connects TRBV12-3 or TRBV12-4 to TRBJ1-4, with D possibly TRBD1 on 6 matching bases. The V end lost 6 bases, the J end lost 3 bases, and 14 bases lay between the germline ends. The CDR3 covers 15 residues. This CDR3 reads CASRNERGSNEKLFF. In DNA form, the CDR3 reads TGTGCCAGCAGGAATGAGAGGGGGTCTAATGAAAAACTGTTTTTT.

This clonotype was seen more than once but under ten times. The rearrangement links TRBV28 to TRBJ2-1; D is undetermined. V lost 4 bases and J 7 bases, leaving 17 bases between the germline ends. The CDR3 consists of 15 residues. Germline CDR1 and CDR2: MDHEN and SYDVKM. DNA of the CDR3: TGTGCCAGCAGTTCACTGGGCCGCAGGAGTAATGAGCAGTTCTTC. Its translation: CASSSLGRRSNEQFF.

This clonotype was recorded many times. The genes are TRBV29-1 and TRBJ2-1, with D possibly being TRBD2 (6 bases). Per the germline V gene, CDR1 is SQVTM and CDR2 is ANQGSEA. The CDR3 runs 13 residues. Trimming pared 6 bases from V and 8 bases from J, leaving 17 bases between. The CDR3 nucleotides read TGCAGCGTGGAGCGGGCCCGGGAACATGAGCAGTTCTTC. Protein product: CSVERAREHEQFF.

This clonotype came up many times. The chain carries TRBV29-1 and TRBJ2-7, with 9 bases lining up with TRBD1. V lost 4 bases and J lost 3; bases outside the gene matches: 4. The CDR3 spans 13 residues. The germline V gene encodes CDR1 SQVTM and CDR2 ANQGSEA. CDR3 in amino acids: CSVVDRGFYEQYF. Here the CDR3 DNA reads TGCAGCGTTGTTGACAGGGGGTTCTACGAGCAGTACTTC.

This sequence joins TRBV20-1 and TRBJ2-1; no firm D call. V was clipped by 0 bases and J by 8 bases, with 14 bases between them. CDR1 DFQATT and CDR2 SNEGSKA come from the germline V gene (reference sequence). The CDR3 covers 14 residues. CDR3 coding DNA: TGCAGTGCTAGAGATGGGTTAGCTTGGGATGAGCAGTTCTTC. This sequence encodes CSARDGLAWDEQFF.

The V gene is TRBV29-1, the J gene TRBJ2-7, with 9 bases lining up with TRBD1. The germline V gene has CDR1 SQVTM and CDR2 ANQGSEA. The CDR3 loop spans 14 amino acids. Losses at the gene ends were 5 bases for V and 7 bases for J; bases not matched to a gene: 12. This chain's CDR3 is CSVRLRDRAIEQYF. For the CDR3, the DNA is TGCAGCGTTCGGCTGCGGGACAGGGCTATAGAGCAGTACTTC.

This clonotype showed up just a few times. The V call is TRBV27, the J call TRBJ2-1; 7 nucleotides match TRBD2. Germline V lookup: CDR1 MNHEY, CDR2 SMNVEV (reference sequence). V gave up 8 bases and J gave up 4 bases; unmatched junction bases: 11. This CDR3 spans 15 amino acids. CDR3 in DNA: TGTGCCAGCCGCCCCCGGCGGGAGATTTACAATGAGCAGTTCTTC. Translation gives CASRPRREIYNEQFF.

This clonotype was picked up many times. V and J are TRBV6-2 or TRBV6-3 and TRBJ2-2; tentatively, D is TRBD2 (6 bases). The V gene lost 2 bases and the J gene lost 6 bases, with 16 bases spanning the gap. CDR1 is MNHEY and CDR2 is SVGEGT in the germline V gene. The CDR3 consists of 16 residues. This CDR3 reads CASSYRVVGGAGELFF. As DNA, the CDR3 is TGTGCCAGCAGTTACCGTGTGGTCGGCGGGGCCGGGGAGCTGTTTTTT.

This clonotype was counted ten times or more. This chain joins TRBV10-2 and TRBJ1-6; no clear D gene. Looked up from germline, CDR1 is WSHSY and CDR2 is SAAADI. The CDR3 contains 14 residues. The V end was cut by 3 bases, the J end by 7 bases, with 10 bases between. As DNA, the CDR3 is TGCGCCAGCAGTGATTGGATAGAGAATTCACCCCTCCACTTT. It translates to CASSDWIENSPLHF.

The V and J genes are TRBV7-6 and TRBJ2-5, with 10 bases fitting TRBD2. Germline-derived CDR1 and CDR2 are SGHVS and FNYEAQ. The CDR3 has 15 residues. V shed 5 bases, J shed 0 bases, and the junction held 3 bases outside the gene matches. CDR3 sequence reads: CASSPLAGYQETQYF. In DNA form, the CDR3 reads TGTGCCAGCAGCCCACTAGCGGGGTACCAAGAGACCCAGTACTTC.

This chain uses TRBV2 with TRBJ1-4; D might be TRBD1 (6 bases). Germline CDR1 and CDR2: SNHLY and FYNNEI. The V end was cut by 6 bases, the J end by 1 base, with 12 bases between. The length of the CDR3 is 15 residues. The CDR3 DNA sequence: TGTGCCAGCAGAGAGGGGGGCAGAACTAATGAAAAACTGTTTTTT. Protein sequence: CASREGGRTNEKLFF.

The chain combines TRBV4-3 with TRBJ1-1; the D gene is possibly TRBD1 (6 bases). The CDR3 is 15 amino acids. V was clipped by 1 base and J by 7 bases, with 16 bases between them. Germline V gene lookup returns CDR1 LGHNA and CDR2 YSLEER. The CDR3 protein is CASSQGLTGSYEAFF. The CDR3 coding sequence is TGCGCCAGCAGCCAAGGACTTACAGGGAGTTATGAAGCTTTCTTT.

This chain connects TRBV5-5 to TRBJ1-5; 7 bases map to TRBD1. Trimming at V came to 4 bases and at J to 3 bases, leaving 7 bases not matched to a gene. There are 15 residues in the CDR3. The V gene's germline CDR1 is SGHKS and CDR2 YYEKEE (reference sequence). The CDR3 sequence is CASSPGTANNQPQHF. CDR3 DNA: TGTGCCAGCAGCCCCGGGACAGCGAACAATCAGCCCCAGCATTTT.

The CDR3 sequence: CASSERTGSYNEQFF. CDR3 in DNA: TGTGCCAGCAGCGAACGGACGGGGTCCTACAATGAGCAGTTCTTC. V gene TRBV7-8 combines with J gene TRBJ2-1; D is possibly TRBD2 (5 bases). The V end was cut by 5 bases, the J end by 1 base, with 12 bases between. CDR3 length: 15 amino acids. Germline V gene data show CDR1 as SGHVS and CDR2 as FQNEAQ. Together with reference TRBV7-8 and TRBJ2-1, the CDR3 gives the full variable domain: GAGVSQSPRYKVAKRGQDVALRCDPISGHVSLFWYQQALGQGPEFLTYFQNEAQLDKSGLPSDRFFAERPEGSVSTLKIQRTQQEDSAVYLCASSERTGSYNEQFFGPGTRLTVL.

The chain links TRBV5-6 to TRBJ2-7, with TRBD2 matching 9 bases. The trim removed 4 bases at V and 3 bases at J, leaving 5 bases unmatched. Germline V gene data show CDR1 as SGHDT and CDR2 as YYEEEE. The CDR3 contains 14 residues. The CDR3 spells CASSTRGGLYEQYF. The CDR3 nucleotides read TGTGCCAGCAGCACGCGGGGGGGACTCTACGAGCAGTACTTC.

This clonotype was observed a handful of times. This chain links TRBV28 with TRBJ1-1; a weak D match, TRBD1 (5 bases). Germline V lookup: CDR1 MDHEN, CDR2 SYDVKM. The V gene lost 3 bases and the J gene lost 3 bases, with 23 bases spanning the gap. The CDR3 extends over 18 amino acids. This chain's CDR3 is CASSFTLVRGEGDTEAFF. Written as DNA, the CDR3 is TGTGCCAGCAGTTTTACTCTAGTTCGGGGGGAGGGAGACACTGAAGCTTTCTTT.

V and J are TRBV24-1 and TRBJ2-1, with 8 bases matching TRBD1. Looked up from germline, CDR1 is KGHDR and CDR2 is SFDVKD. The V segment lost 8 bases and the J segment 5 bases; nucleotides outside the gene matches: 4. This CDR3 region has 13 residues. This chain's CDR3 is CATTETGDNEQFF. The CDR3 nucleotides are TGTGCCACCACCGAGACAGGGGACAATGAGCAGTTCTTC.

This clonotype showed up many times. The chain couples TRBV7-2 to TRBJ1-5; 7 positions match TRBD1. Unmatched junction bases numbered 10, after V lost 5 bases and J lost 6 bases. This CDR3 comprises 15 residues. Germline lookup yields CDR1 SGHTA and CDR2 FQGNSA. CDR3 loop: CASSADDRVAQPQHF. CDR3 DNA: TGTGCCAGCAGCGCAGATGACAGGGTGGCTCAGCCCCAGCATTTT.

There are a few counts of this clonotype. The chain is built from TRBV18 and TRBJ1-1; TRBD1 is a possible D gene (5 bases). CDR3 length: 14 residues. Trimming removed 3 bases from V and 4 bases from J, with 12 bases in between. Germline V gene lookup returns CDR1 KGHSH and CDR2 LQKENI. The CDR3 coding sequence is TGTGCCAGCTCACCCCAGGGTAAGGGCACTGAAGCTTTCTTT. Protein product: CASSPQGKGTEAFF.